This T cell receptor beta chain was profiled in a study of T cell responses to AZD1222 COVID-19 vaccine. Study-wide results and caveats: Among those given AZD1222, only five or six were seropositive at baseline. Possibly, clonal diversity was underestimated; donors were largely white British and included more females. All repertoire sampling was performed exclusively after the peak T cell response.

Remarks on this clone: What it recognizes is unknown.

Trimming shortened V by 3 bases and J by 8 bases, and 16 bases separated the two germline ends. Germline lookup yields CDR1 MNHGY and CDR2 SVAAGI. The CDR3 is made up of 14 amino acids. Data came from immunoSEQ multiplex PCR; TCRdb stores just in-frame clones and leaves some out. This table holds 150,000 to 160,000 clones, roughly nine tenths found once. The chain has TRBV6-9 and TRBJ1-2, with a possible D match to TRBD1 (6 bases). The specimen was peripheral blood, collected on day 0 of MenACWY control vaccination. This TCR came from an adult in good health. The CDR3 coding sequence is TGTGCCAGCAGTTACCGGAACAGGGCCAAGGGCTACACCTTC. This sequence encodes CASSYRNRAKGYTF.